This TCR beta chain is drawn from a study of OX40 agonist ivuxolimab in advanced cancers. Study-wide background: A male proportion of approximately 80% was recorded, with mean age approximately 60 years and range 23 to 79.

This clone was found a few times. Its cognate antigen is unknown. Study findings and constraints: Among expanded peripheral T cells, antigen specificity went undetermined. Both CD4+ and CD8+ T cell populations in blood had undergone clonal expansion by week 6 at 0.1 to 3.0 mg/kg.

Collection of blood occurred at baseline, at cycle 4 day 1, and at cycle 7 day 1. Unmatched junction bases numbered 3, after V lost 6 bases and J lost 0 bases. The CDR3 loop spans 14 amino acids. The germline CDR1 and CDR2 sequences are SGHRS and YFSETQ. Libraries were prepared by immunoSEQ multiplex PCR; TCRdb keeps only in-frame clonotypes and omits some of them. The sample holds under 20,000 clones; 70% to 90% are singletons and the top ten take 16%. The gene calls are TRBV5-1 and TRBJ2-3; TRBD2 agrees at 8 bases. The sample consisted of CD4+ or CD8+ T cells sorted from blood, taken in a trial of the OX40 agonist ivuxolimab. The clonotype was recovered from an adult with an advanced solid tumor such as melanoma, head and neck, liver or kidney cancer. CDR3 amino acids: CASKTSGSTDTQYF. The CDR3 DNA is TGCGCCAGCAAAACTAGCGGCAGCACAGATACGCAGTATTTT.